The 15 T cell receptor beta chains below all came from one sample that was sequenced in a study of follicular helper T cells after annual influenza vaccination. Method: immunoSEQ multiplex PCR; TCRdb's copy keeps in-frame clones and lacks some. The data contain 8,500 to 10,000 clones, more than 65% of them singletons. Time point indicated: 2013-2014 season, 7 days after vaccination. Sequencing was performed on CXCR5- memory CD4+ T cells sorted from blood, taken 7 days after influenza vaccination. These receptors all come from an adult who received the influenza vaccine.

The rearrangement links TRBV7-2 to TRBJ2-3; 12 nucleotides line up with TRBD2. J was trimmed by 4 bases and V by 3 bases; bases with no gene match: 8. There are 17 residues in the CDR3. CDR1 is SGHTA, CDR2 FQGNSA, per germline. CDR3 sequence (DNA): TGTGCCAGCAGCTTTCTCCCGACTAGCGGGAGAGCAGATACGCAGTATTTT. It specifies CASSFLPTSGRADTQYF.

The V and J genes are TRBV29-1 and TRBJ1-1, with D possibly matching TRBD1 (5 bases). Germline V gene data show CDR1 as SQVTM and CDR2 as ANQGSEA. V dropped 2 bases and J dropped 1 base, with 8 bases sitting between them. The CDR3 loop spans 13 amino acids. In DNA form, the CDR3 reads TGCAGCGTTGAAAGGGGTCAGAACACTGAAGCTTTCTTT. Its protein is CSVERGQNTEAFF.

This chain connects TRBV19 to TRBJ1-5, with D unresolved. Germline-derived CDR1 and CDR2 are LNHDA and SQIVND (reference sequence). V shed 5 bases and J shed 1 base, with 9 bases lying between them. This CDR3 has 14 residues. The chain's CDR3 is CASSGSSSNQPQHF. CDR3 in DNA: TGTGCCAGTAGTGGCTCGTCGAGCAATCAGCCCCAGCATTTT.

V gene TRBV19 combines with J gene TRBJ1-1; D remains unclear. CDR1 LNHDA and CDR2 SQIVND come from the germline V gene (reference sequence). The CDR3 consists of 12 residues. V lost 4 bases to trimming and J lost 7 bases, with 10 bases between them. The CDR3 spells CASSKGTVEAFF. In DNA form, the CDR3 reads TGTGCCAGTAGTAAGGGTACGGTTGAAGCTTTCTTT. Complete variable domain (other parts from reference TRBV19 and TRBJ1-1): DGGITQSPKYLFRKEGQNVTLSCEQNLNHDAMYWYRQDPGQGLRLIYYSQIVNDFQKGDIAEGYSVSREKKESFPLTVTSAQKNPTAFYLCASSKGTVEAFFGQGTRLTVV.

The count of this clone is one. The chain joins TRBV28 to TRBJ2-5; 12 nucleotides align to TRBD2. The CDR3 consists of 19 residues. Germline CDR1 reads MDHEN; CDR2 reads SYDVKM. The J segment lost 1 base and the V segment lost 2 bases, leaving 11 bases of the junction unmatched. CDR3 DNA sequence: TGTGCCAGCAGTTTAGGCTCGACTAGCGGGAGAGGAGGCCAAGAGACCCAGTACTTC. This encodes CASSLGSTSGRGGQETQYF.

The chain carries TRBV15 and TRBJ1-2; TRBD1 aligns across 8 bases. Trimming took 3 bases from V and 7 from J; bases not matched to a gene: 31. The germline CDR1 and CDR2 sequences are LNHNV and YYDKDF (reference sequence). CDR3 length: 22 amino acids. For the CDR3, the DNA is TGTGCCACCAGCAGGGAAATCGGACAGGGACCACTTAACTATGGATCACCGGGTGGCTACACCTTC. Translated, it gives CATSREIGQGPLNYGSPGGYTF.

This chain joins TRBV6-6 and TRBJ2-1; D may be TRBD1 or TRBD2 (5 bases each). The V end lost 3 bases, the J end lost 3 bases, and 12 bases lay between the germline ends. Germline-derived CDR1 and CDR2 are MNHNY and SVGAGI (reference sequence). The CDR3 covers 15 residues. For the CDR3, the DNA is TGTGCCAGCAGTTATCAAGGGGACGGCTACAATGAGCAGTTCTTC. Its translation: CASSYQGDGYNEQFF.

This chain uses TRBV5-1 with TRBJ2-3; the D gene is possibly TRBD2 (6 bases). There are 14 residues in the CDR3. V shed 3 bases and J shed 1 base, with 9 bases lying between them. Germline values: CDR1 SGHRS, CDR2 YFSETQ. The CDR3 spells CASSSGDGTDTQYF. The CDR3 nucleotides read TGCGCCAGCAGCTCGGGGGACGGCACAGATACGCAGTATTTT.

This clone was detected only a few times. The V gene is TRBV6-6, the J gene TRBJ2-3; 10 nucleotides match TRBD1. Germline CDR1 MNHNY, CDR2 SVGAGI (reference sequence). CDR3 length: 16 residues. Germline trimming cut 6 bases from V and 3 bases from J; bases unmatched to any gene: 9. The CDR3 here is CASREVWTGGTDTQYF. DNA of the CDR3: TGTGCCAGCAGAGAGGTGTGGACAGGGGGTACAGATACGCAGTATTTT.

This chain links TRBV7-9 with TRBJ2-5, with 7 nucleotides matching TRBD2. The J segment lost 2 bases and the V segment lost 4 bases, leaving 7 bases of the junction unmatched. The CDR3 covers 15 residues. Germline CDR1 SEHNR, CDR2 FQNEAQ (reference sequence). CDR3 sequence: CASSSRGRQQETQYF. The CDR3 DNA follows: TGTGCCAGCAGCTCGCGGGGGAGACAACAAGAGACCCAGTACTTC.

The V gene is TRBV19, the J gene TRBJ1-3, with D hard to call. V lost 9 bases and J lost 1, with 7 bases in between. The CDR3 runs to 12 residues. Germline V gives CDR1 LNHDA, CDR2 SQIVND (reference sequence). In nucleotides, the CDR3 is TGTGCCAGCCAAGCGTCTGGAAACACCATATATTTT. Its translation: CASQASGNTIYF. Full variable domain (rest looked up from reference TRBV19 and TRBJ1-3): DGGITQSPKYLFRKEGQNVTLSCEQNLNHDAMYWYRQDPGQGLRLIYYSQIVNDFQKGDIAEGYSVSREKKESFPLTVTSAQKNPTAFYLCASQASGNTIYFGEGSWLTVV.

The chain is built from TRBV11-2 and TRBJ1-1; tentatively, D is TRBD1 (6 bases). The V end was cut by 2 bases, the J end by 9 bases, with 13 bases between. The CDR3 contains 13 residues. CDR1 and CDR2 from the germline V gene are SGHAT and FQNNGV. The CDR3 protein is CASSLQDSLKAFF. The CDR3 nucleotides read TGTGCCAGCAGCTTACAGGACAGCCTGAAAGCTTTCTTT.

The chain recombines TRBV10-2 with TRBJ2-3; D unclear. V gave up 4 bases and J gave up 2 bases, with 1 base separating them. The CDR3 contains 11 residues. The germline V gene has CDR1 WSHSY and CDR2 SAAADI. CDR3 loop: CASSATDTQYF. In nucleotides, the CDR3 is TGCGCCAGCAGTGCCACAGATACGCAGTATTTT.

This clone appeared a single time. The rearrangement uses TRBV30 and TRBJ2-1; a weak D match, TRBD2 (7 bases). The germline gives CDR1 GTSNPN, CDR2 SVGIG (reference sequence). Trimming removed 1 base from V and 10 bases from J, with 11 bases in between. The CDR3 loop spans 12 amino acids. The chain's CDR3 is CAWSGGGPEQFF. The CDR3 DNA is TGTGCCTGGAGTGGGGGGGGGCCCGAGCAGTTCTTC.

This clone has just one count. This chain connects TRBV7-8 to TRBJ2-5; D is undetermined. Trimming removed 2 bases from V and 0 bases from J, with 13 bases in between. Germline CDR1 is SGHVS and CDR2 is FQNEAQ. The CDR3 runs to 16 residues. CDR3 sequence reads: CASSLSLTEYQETQYF. The CDR3 region has the DNA TGTGCCAGCAGCTTAAGTTTAACAGAGTACCAAGAGACCCAGTACTTC. The complete variable domain, with remaining parts taken from reference TRBV7-8 and TRBJ2-5, reads GAGVSQSPRYKVAKRGQDVALRCDPISGHVSLFWYQQALGQGPEFLTYFQNEAQLDKSGLPSDRFFAERPEGSVSTLKIQRTQQEDSAVYLCASSLSLTEYQETQYFGPGTRLLVL.